One sample yielded the 5 T cell receptor beta chains listed below, sequenced in a study of T cell repertoires and HLA-DP antigens. The protocol was immunoSEQ multiplex PCR, while the TCRdb copy is restricted to in-frame clones and leaves out a portion. This repertoire shows about 110,000 clones, around 93% found once; its top ten account for around 0.25%. Their antigen targets remain unknown. The sample consisted of CD4+ T cells from PBMCs. These receptors came from a woman under 30 in good health and CMV-seronegative.

This clone was observed a few times. The gene calls are TRBV29-1 and TRBJ1-1; D is possibly TRBD1 (5 bases). V lost 7 bases to trimming and J lost 0 bases, with 27 bases between them. The CDR3 covers 18 residues. CDR1 SQVTM and CDR2 ANQGSEA come from the germline V gene. The CDR3 protein is CSAVGAGRMNFMNTEAFF. CDR3 nucleotide sequence: TGCAGCGCCGTAGGAGCGGGACGGATGAACTTTATGAACACTGAAGCTTTCTTT.

The V and J genes are TRBV7-3 and TRBJ1-1; D gene unclear. This CDR3 region has 14 residues. Germline V gene sequence: CDR1 SGHTA, CDR2 FQGTGA. The ends were cut back, 3 bases at V and 7 bases at J, with 15 bases in the middle. The CDR3 spells CASSFSTLNGEAFF. CDR3 sequence (DNA): TGTGCCAGCAGCTTCTCGACACTAAACGGTGAAGCTTTCTTT.

The genes are TRBV11-2 and TRBJ2-2; D unresolved. Germline-derived CDR1 and CDR2 are SGHAT and FQNNGV. Trimming removed 8 bases from V and 0 bases from J, with 7 bases in between. This CDR3 spans 13 amino acids. CDR3 sequence reads: CASRAPNTGELFF. CDR3 in DNA: TGTGCCAGCCGGGCTCCGAACACCGGGGAGCTGTTTTTT. Combining the CDR3 with reference TRBV11-2 and TRBJ2-2 gives the whole variable domain EAGVAQSPRYKIIEKRQSVAFWCNPISGHATLYWYQQILGQGPKLLIQFQNNGVVDDSQLPKDRFSAERLKGVDSTLKIQPAKLEDSAVYLCASRAPNTGELFFGEGSRLTVL.

The J gene is TRBJ1-1, the V gene TRBV4-1; 11 nucleotides agree with TRBD1. The CDR3 is 14 residues long. The germline gives CDR1 MGHRA, CDR2 YSYEKL. V dropped 1 base and J dropped 6; count of bases not matched to a gene: 1. This chain's CDR3 is CASSQGGQGAEAFF. CDR3 sequence (DNA): TGCGCCAGCAGCCAAGGGGGACAGGGGGCTGAAGCTTTCTTT.

In its sample, this clone was seen once. The V gene is TRBV7-9, the J gene TRBJ2-3, with a weak D call TRBD1 (5 bases). Trimming took 1 base from V and 3 from J, leaving 14 bases between them. Per germline, CDR1 SEHNR and CDR2 FQNEAQ (reference sequence). The CDR3 covers 16 residues. CDR3 protein: CASSLVVAGRTDTQYF. The CDR3 nucleotides are TGTGCCAGCAGCTTAGTGGTAGCAGGGCGGACAGATACGCAGTATTTT.